The 32 T cell receptor beta chains below were found in one sample sequenced in a study of blood T cell repertoires in COVID-19. The method was immunoSEQ multiplex PCR; TCRdb's version includes in-frame clones alone and lacks a portion of them. The sample contains 85,000 to 120,000 clones, approximately 84% of which appear only once. Sequenced input: peripheral blood. The receptors shown here come from a woman aged 55-69 years with acute or convalescent COVID-19.

The chain is built from TRBV6-6 and TRBJ2-3; D is possibly TRBD2 (6 bases). Trimming stripped 7 bases from V and 0 bases from J, with 11 bases between. The CDR3 length is 14 residues. The V gene's germline CDR1 is MNHNY and CDR2 SVGAGI (reference sequence). CDR3 sequence reads: CASTGTFSTDTQYF. As DNA, the CDR3 is TGTGCCAGCACTGGGACTTTTAGCACAGATACGCAGTATTTT.

This clone appeared a single time. This rearrangement joins TRBV11-3 to TRBJ2-1; 12 bases align to TRBD2. CDR1 is SGHNT, CDR2 YENEEA, per germline. V lost 1 base to trimming and J lost 4 bases; unmatched junction nucleotides: 2. The CDR3 loop spans 16 amino acids. In nucleotides, the CDR3 is TGTGCCAGCAGCTTAGGACTAGCGGGGGCTTACAATGAGCAGTTCTTC. It yields the protein CASSLGLAGAYNEQFF.

This clone has a single count. J is TRBJ1-1 and V is TRBV30; D not resolved. This CDR3 has 15 amino acids. The V and J ends lost 1 base and 1 base respectively, with 13 bases between them. The germline V gene has CDR1 GTSNPN and CDR2 SVGIG (reference sequence). The CDR3 DNA is TGTGCCTGGAGTGGATTTCTAAGCGAGAACACTGAAGCTTTCTTT. This gives the protein CAWSGFLSENTEAFF. Full variable domain (missing parts from reference TRBV30 and TRBJ1-1): SQTIHQWPATLVQPVGSPLSLECTVEGTSNPNLYWYRQAAGRGLQLLFYSVGIGQISSEVPQNLSASRPQDRQFILSSKKLLLSDSGFYLCAWSGFLSENTEAFFGQGTRLTVV.

This clone came up once. This chain joins TRBV5-1 and TRBJ2-5; D is unclear. This CDR3 has 16 amino acids. Germline V gene data show CDR1 as SGHRS and CDR2 as YFSETQ. With 5 bases removed from V and 1 base from J, the gap between germline ends came to 18 bases. CDR3 nucleotides: TGCGCCAGCAGGCTTGGGCGTTTCAACAGCCAAGAGACCCAGTACTTC. Translation: CASRLGRFNSQETQYF.

The chain is built from TRBV5-3 and TRBJ2-5; TRBD1 is a possible D gene (5 bases). TRBV5-3 is classed as an ORF, of uncertain function. The CDR3 sequence is 16 residues long. V lost 3 bases and J 3 bases, leaving 18 bases between the germline ends. The CDR3 region has the DNA TGTGCCAGAAGCTGCGTCCTTGACAGAGAGAAAGAGACCCAGTACTTC. Amino acids: CARSCVLDREKETQYF.

The chain is built from TRBV5-5 and TRBJ2-1; D call uncertain. The CDR3 covers 15 residues. V was pared by 2 bases and J by 3 bases, with 12 bases between. Per the germline V gene, CDR1 is SGHKS and CDR2 is YYEKEE (reference sequence). The CDR3 loop is CASSFGQENYNEQFF. CDR3 bases: TGTGCCAGCAGCTTTGGTCAGGAAAACTACAATGAGCAGTTCTTC.

This sequence joins TRBV6-2 or TRBV6-3 and TRBJ1-5; 9 positions match TRBD1. V shed 6 bases and J 3 bases; nucleotides not matched to a gene: 6. CDR1 is MNHEY, CDR2 SVGEGT, per germline. This CDR3 region has 15 residues. The CDR3 coding sequence is TGTGCCAGCAGCCCGACAGGGGGGTTCAATCAGCCCCAGCATTTT. This encodes CASSPTGGFNQPQHF.

The chain links TRBV27 to TRBJ1-5, with 7 bases lining up with TRBD1. J lost 6 bases, V lost 4 bases, and 6 bases had no gene match. This CDR3 spans 14 amino acids. Germline assignment: CDR1 MNHEY and CDR2 SMNVEV (reference sequence). CDR3 nucleotide sequence: TGTGCCAGCAGTTACTCGACAGGGACTCAGCCCCAGCATTTT. This gives the protein CASSYSTGTQPQHF.

The chain uses TRBV19 and TRBJ1-4; 7 nucleotides line up with TRBD1. The CDR3 covers 14 residues. The trim removed 5 bases at V and 8 bases at J, leaving 8 bases unmatched. Germline values: CDR1 LNHDA, CDR2 SQIVND (reference sequence). CDR3 loop: CASSVRGLEEKLFF. The CDR3 DNA sequence: TGTGCCAGTAGTGTAAGGGGGCTGGAAGAAAAACTGTTTTTT.

The chain uses TRBV5-1 and TRBJ2-1, with TRBD1 matching 7 bases. Germline assignment: CDR1 SGHRS and CDR2 YFSETQ. The CDR3 consists of 14 residues. After removal of 7 bases from V and 0 bases from J, the junction contained 4 bases not matched to a gene. The chain's CDR3 is CASARDSSYNEQFF. DNA of the CDR3: TGCGCCAGCGCTAGGGACAGCTCCTACAATGAGCAGTTCTTC.

The genes are TRBV18 and TRBJ1-4, with D possibly matching TRBD1 (5 bases). CDR1 is KGHSH, CDR2 LQKENI, per germline. The V end was cut by 6 bases, the J end by 7 bases, with 15 bases between. The CDR3 loop spans 14 amino acids. The CDR3 sequence: CASSPQGTGEKLFF. The DNA for the CDR3 is TGTGCCAGCTCGCCGCAGGGAACGGGTGAAAAACTGTTTTTT.

This rearrangement joins TRBV5-1 to TRBJ2-1; TRBD2 matches at 13 bases. V dropped 3 bases and J dropped 7; count of bases not matched to a gene: 7. Germline-derived CDR1 and CDR2 are SGHRS and YFSETQ. CDR3 length: 16 residues. CDR3 coding DNA: TGCGCCAGCAGCTCTCGGTGGACTAGCGGGGGAAATGAGCAGTTCTTC. This sequence encodes CASSSRWTSGGNEQFF.

This clone has just a few counts. The rearrangement uses TRBV15 and TRBJ2-1; 12 positions agree with TRBD2. This CDR3 contains 19 residues. J was trimmed by 7 bases and V by 1 base; bases with no gene match: 14. Germline loops: CDR1 LNHNV, CDR2 YYDKDF (reference sequence). The CDR3 sequence is CATSRAGGRTSGKGNEQFF. CDR3 sequence (DNA): TGTGCCACCAGCAGAGCCGGCGGAAGGACTAGCGGGAAAGGGAATGAGCAGTTCTTC.

The chain uses TRBV21-1 and TRBJ2-3; TRBD2, as called in the table, went unchecked against the DNA. TRBV21-1 is annotated as a pseudogene. CDR3 length equals 14 residues. The CDR3 is CASLGLPWTDTQYF. For the CDR3, the DNA is TGTGCCAGTCTGGGACTGCCGTGGACAGATACGCAGTATTTT.

A note on this clone: At the DNA level, this CDR3 is encoded by other sequences in the same sample as well. CDR3 in DNA: TGTGCCAGCTCACCTTCCGGGACAGACACTGAAGCTTTCTTT. The encoded protein is CASSPSGTDTEAFF. V usage is TRBV18 and J usage is TRBJ1-1, with 7 bases lining up with TRBD1. The CDR3 sequence is 14 residues long. CDR1 and CDR2 from the germline V gene are KGHSH and LQKENI. Unmatched junction bases numbered 4, after V lost 3 bases and J lost 3 bases. The entire variable domain, with the rest obtained from reference TRBV18 and TRBJ1-1, is as follows: NAGVMQNPRHLVRRRGQEARLRCSPMKGHSHVYWYRQLPEEGLKFMVYLQKENIIDESGMPKERFSAEFPKEGPSILRIQQVVRGDSAAYFCASSPSGTDTEAFFGQGTRLTVV.

The genes are TRBV2 and TRBJ2-1; 10 bases align to TRBD1. V gave up 5 bases and J gave up 7 bases; unmatched junction bases: 5. Germline V gene data show CDR1 as SNHLY and CDR2 as FYNNEI. The CDR3 has 14 residues. The CDR3 coding sequence is TGTGCCAGCAGTTTGGACAGGGGGGGGAATGAGCAGTTCTTC. Residues: CASSLDRGGNEQFF.

This sequence joins TRBV18 and TRBJ2-5, with a tentative D call TRBD2 (5 bases). Germline V gene sequence: CDR1 KGHSH, CDR2 LQKENI. Trimming shortened V by 3 bases and J by 5 bases, and 10 bases separated the two germline ends. The CDR3 runs 13 residues. The chain's CDR3 is CASSPRGLETQYF. The CDR3 nucleotides are TGTGCCAGCTCACCCCGGGGTTTGGAGACCCAGTACTTC.

The CDR3 coding sequence is TGTGCCAGCAGCTTGAACCCTCAGACAGGGAAAGAGACCCAGTACTTC. It codes for CASSLNPQTGKETQYF. V is TRBV5-4 and J is TRBJ2-5; 7 bases align to TRBD1. CDR3 size: 16 residues. V lost 1 base, J lost 3 bases, and 9 bases stayed unmatched. CDR1 is SGHNT, CDR2 YYREEE, per germline (reference sequence).

This clone was detected only a few times. The chain is built from TRBV3-1 (or the pseudogene TRBV3-2) and TRBJ1-2; 11 bases fit TRBD1. Germline V gene lookup returns CDR1 LGHDT and CDR2 YNNKEL (reference sequence). With 4 bases clipped from V and 7 bases from J, the junction kept 2 bases outside the gene matches. This CDR3 contains 13 residues. CDR3 loop: CASSPGTGGGYTF. The CDR3 DNA is TGTGCCAGCAGCCCCGGGACAGGGGGTGGCTACACCTTC.

The chain joins TRBV7-2 to TRBJ1-2; D not certain. CDR3 length: 13 amino acids. CDR1 is SGHTA and CDR2 is FQGNSA in the germline V gene. Trimming left V 4 bases short and J 3 bases short, with 9 bases between. CDR3 residues: CASSSRRYYGYTF. Here the CDR3 DNA reads TGTGCCAGCAGCTCACGCAGATACTATGGCTACACCTTC.

The chain is built from TRBV28 and TRBJ2-5; 8 bases agree with TRBD1. CDR1 and CDR2 from the germline V gene are MDHEN and SYDVKM. V shed 6 bases, J shed 5 bases, and the junction held 17 bases outside the gene matches. The CDR3 runs to 17 residues. The CDR3 coding sequence is TGTGCCAGCAGCCTTCTCACTCCGTCGACAGGGGCCGAGACCCAGTACTTC. Translating gives CASSLLTPSTGAETQYF.

The rearrangement uses TRBV7-6 and TRBJ2-3; 9 bases map to TRBD1. The germline V gene encodes CDR1 SGHVS and CDR2 FNYEAQ. The junction had 12 bases not matched to a gene; V was cut back by 2 bases and J by 0 bases. The CDR3 sequence is 19 residues long. The DNA for the CDR3 is TGTGCCAGCAGCTTAACCCCAACCGGGACAGGGTTTAGCACAGATACGCAGTATTTT. It codes for CASSLTPTGTGFSTDTQYF.

This chain uses TRBV28 with TRBJ2-7, with D perhaps matching TRBD1 (5 bases). V dropped 5 bases and J dropped 0 bases, with 20 bases sitting between them. The CDR3 consists of 17 residues. The germline V gene encodes CDR1 MDHEN and CDR2 SYDVKM. The CDR3 DNA sequence: TGTGCCAGCAGTGCGAGGAGAGGACGGACAAGCTCCTACGAGCAGTACTTC. This encodes CASSARRGRTSSYEQYF.

The sample holds one count of this clone. The chain combines TRBV28 with TRBJ2-5; D perhaps matches TRBD2 (6 bases). The germline V and J ends were trimmed by 8 bases and 0 bases, with 13 bases remaining between them. From germline, CDR1 is MDHEN and CDR2 SYDVKM. The CDR3 contains 14 residues. The DNA for the CDR3 is TGTGCCAGCGGGAGGCCGGGGAACCAAGAGACCCAGTACTTC. Its protein product is CASGRPGNQETQYF.

This chain uses TRBV30 with TRBJ1-5, with D possibly matching TRBD1 (6 bases). Trimming took off 3 bases at V and 1 base at J, with 13 bases between the two ends. CDR1 and CDR2 from the germline V gene are GTSNPN and SVGIG (reference sequence). The CDR3 extends over 15 amino acids. CDR3 region: CAWRPQGSSNQPQHF. The CDR3 DNA is TGTGCCTGGAGGCCACAGGGATCGAGCAATCAGCCCCAGCATTTT.

The chain uses TRBV5-1 and TRBJ1-2; the D is unclear. From germline, CDR1 is SGHRS and CDR2 YFSETQ. There are 14 residues in the CDR3. Between the trimmed V and J ends, which lost 0 bases and 3 bases, there was a span of 9 bases. CDR3 DNA: TGCGCCAGCAGCTTGGAGGGAGACGACTATGGCTACACCTTC. The encoded protein is CASSLEGDDYGYTF.

This chain uses TRBV13 with TRBJ1-4; D gene ambiguous. This CDR3 is 14 amino acids long. Germline V gene sequence: CDR1 PRHDT, CDR2 FYEKMQ (reference sequence). Trimming stripped 6 bases from V and 3 bases from J, with 11 bases between. CDR3 DNA: TGTGCCAGCAGTCGGATGGGCCCTAATGAAAAACTGTTTTTT. It translates to CASSRMGPNEKLFF.

The chain links TRBV18 to TRBJ1-2, with TRBD1 matching over 8 bases. The CDR3 is 14 residues long. V trimming: 5 bases; J trimming: 3 bases; junction bases outside the gene matches: 5. Per the germline V gene, CDR1 is KGHSH and CDR2 is LQKENI. CDR3 DNA: TGTGCCAGCTCATCTGGACAGGGTCACTATGGCTACACCTTC. Residues: CASSSGQGHYGYTF.

J is TRBJ2-1 and V is TRBV24-1, with TRBD1 as a possible D gene (6 bases). Germline-derived CDR1 and CDR2 are KGHDR and SFDVKD. Trimming removed 3 bases from V and 4 bases from J, with 9 bases in between. The CDR3 extends over 14 amino acids. CDR3 DNA: TGTGCCACCAGTGATACAGGGCGGTACAATGAGCAGTTCTTC. Protein sequence: CATSDTGRYNEQFF.

The chain is built from TRBV28 and TRBJ2-3; tentatively, D is TRBD1 (5 bases). CDR1 is MDHEN and CDR2 is SYDVKM in the germline V gene. Trimming removed 2 bases from V and 8 bases from J, with 11 bases in between. The CDR3 covers 13 residues. CDR3 in DNA: TGTGCCAGCAGTTTACGGCCCCAGGGTACGCAGTATTTT. Translated, it gives CASSLRPQGTQYF.

The rearrangement uses TRBV7-9 and TRBJ1-5, with 10 bases lining up with TRBD1. J gave up 4 bases and V 3 bases, and 3 bases lay outside the gene matches. Per germline, CDR1 SEHNR and CDR2 FQNEAQ (reference sequence). The CDR3 runs to 15 residues. The DNA of the CDR3 is TGTGCCAGCAGCTTGGGGACAGGGGAGAATCAGCCCCAGCATTTT. Translated: CASSLGTGENQPQHF. Complete variable domain (other parts from reference TRBV7-9 and TRBJ1-5): DTGVSQNPRHKITKRGQNVTFRCDPISEHNRLYWYRQTLGQGPEFLTYFQNEAQLEKSRLLSDRFSAERPKGSFSTLEIQRTEQGDSAMYLCASSLGTGENQPQHFGDGTRLSIL.

This chain joins TRBV4-1 and TRBJ1-6, with TRBD1 identical over 9 bases. The CDR3 is 15 residues long. The V segment lost 3 bases and the J segment 7 bases; nucleotides outside the gene matches: 4. Germline lookup yields CDR1 MGHRA and CDR2 YSYEKL. In DNA form, the CDR3 reads TGCGCCAGCAGCCAGAGGGACAGGGTGAATTCACCCCTCCACTTT. Translated: CASSQRDRVNSPLHF.